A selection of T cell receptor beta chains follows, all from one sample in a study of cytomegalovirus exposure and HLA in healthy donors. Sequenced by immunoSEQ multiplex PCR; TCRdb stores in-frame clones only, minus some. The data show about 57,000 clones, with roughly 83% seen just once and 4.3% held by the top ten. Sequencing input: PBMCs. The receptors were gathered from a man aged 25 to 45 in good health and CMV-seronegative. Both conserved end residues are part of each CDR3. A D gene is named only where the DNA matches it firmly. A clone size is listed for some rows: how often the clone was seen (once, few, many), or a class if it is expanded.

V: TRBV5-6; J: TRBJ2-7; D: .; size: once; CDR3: CASSPSERLYEQYF; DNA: TGTGCCAGCAGCCCCTCCGAGCGTCTCTACGAGCAGTACTTC
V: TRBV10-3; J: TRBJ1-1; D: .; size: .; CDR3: CAIRGDMNTEAFF; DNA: TGTGCCATCAGGGGGGACATGAACACTGAAGCTTTCTTT
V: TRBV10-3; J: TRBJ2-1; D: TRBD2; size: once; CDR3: CAIGAGGSYNEQFF; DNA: TGTGCCATCGGGGCCGGGGGGAGTTACAATGAGCAGTTCTTC
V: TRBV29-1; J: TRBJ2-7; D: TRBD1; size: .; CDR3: CSVGTDSYEQYF; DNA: TGCAGCGTCGGGACAGACTCCTACGAGCAGTACTTC
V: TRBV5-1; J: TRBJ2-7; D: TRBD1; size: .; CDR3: CASSPGQGGDEQYF; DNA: TGCGCCAGCAGCCCGGGACAGGGGGGGGACGAGCAGTACTTC
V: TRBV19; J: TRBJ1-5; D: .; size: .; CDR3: CASDPGLVMNQPQHF; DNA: TGTGCCAGTGACCCGGGACTCGTGATGAACCAGCCCCAGCATTTT
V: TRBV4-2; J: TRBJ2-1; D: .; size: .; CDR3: CASSQVLQGSYNEQFF; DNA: TGTGCCAGCAGCCAAGTTCTACAGGGCTCCTACAATGAGCAGTTCTTC
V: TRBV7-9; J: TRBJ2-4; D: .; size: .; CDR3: CASSWGLAKNIQYF; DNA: TGTGCCAGCAGCTGGGGGCTAGCCAAAAACATTCAGTACTTC
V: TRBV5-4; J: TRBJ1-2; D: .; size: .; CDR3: CASSPRPVANYGYTF; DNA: TGTGCCAGCAGCCCCCGTCCTGTAGCTAACTATGGCTACACCTTC
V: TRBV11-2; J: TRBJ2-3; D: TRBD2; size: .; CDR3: CASSLAGGFSDTQYF; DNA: TGTGCCAGCAGCTTAGCGGGAGGATTTTCGGATACGCAGTATTTT
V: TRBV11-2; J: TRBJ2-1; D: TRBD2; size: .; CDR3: CASSLDRLGGGNEQFF; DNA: TGTGCCAGCAGCTTAGACCGACTTGGGGGGGGCAATGAGCAGTTCTTC
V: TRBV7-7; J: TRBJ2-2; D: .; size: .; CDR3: CASSPDMRAGELFF; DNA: TGTGCCAGCAGCCCCGACATGAGGGCCGGGGAGCTGTTTTTT
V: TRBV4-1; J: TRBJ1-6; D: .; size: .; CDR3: CASSQAQGHHNSPLHF; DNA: TGCGCCAGCAGCCAAGCACAGGGCCATCATAATTCACCCCTCCACTTT
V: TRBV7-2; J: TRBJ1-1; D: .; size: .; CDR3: CASTFYRGYTEAFF; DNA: TGTGCCAGCACCTTTTATAGGGGGTACACTGAAGCTTTCTTT
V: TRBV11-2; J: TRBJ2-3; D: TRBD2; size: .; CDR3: CASSLGLATGGDTQYF; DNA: TGTGCCAGCAGCTTGGGACTAGCGACCGGGGGAGATACGCAGTATTTT
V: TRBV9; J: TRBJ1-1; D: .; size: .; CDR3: CASSPMVGGATEAFF; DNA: TGTGCCAGCAGTCCGATGGTGGGGGGAGCGACTGAAGCTTTCTTT
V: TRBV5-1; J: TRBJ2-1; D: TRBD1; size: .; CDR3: CASSYGTAYNEQFF; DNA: TGCGCCAGCAGCTACGGGACAGCCTACAATGAGCAGTTCTTC
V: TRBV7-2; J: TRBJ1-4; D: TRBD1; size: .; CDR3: CASSPDRDVPNEKLFF; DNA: TGTGCCAGCAGCCCGGACAGGGACGTCCCAAATGAAAAACTGTTTTTT
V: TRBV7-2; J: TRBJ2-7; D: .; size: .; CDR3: CASSLVAGSNYEQYF; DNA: TGTGCCAGCAGCTTAGTGGCGGGGTCCAACTACGAGCAGTACTTC
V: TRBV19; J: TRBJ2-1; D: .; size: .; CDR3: CASSVSGSSYNEQFF; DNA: TGTGCCAGTAGTGTTAGCGGAAGCTCCTACAATGAGCAGTTCTTC
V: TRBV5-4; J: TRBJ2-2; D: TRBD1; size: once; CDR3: CASSVDRAANTGELFF; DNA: TGTGCCAGCAGCGTGGACAGGGCAGCGAACACCGGGGAGCTGTTTTTT
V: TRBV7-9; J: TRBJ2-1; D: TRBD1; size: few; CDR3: CASTPGGEYNEQFF; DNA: TGTGCCAGCACCCCAGGGGGCGAATACAATGAGCAGTTCTTC
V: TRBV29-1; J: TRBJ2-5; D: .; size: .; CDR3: CSVESGQETQYF; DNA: TGCAGCGTTGAATCAGGGCAAGAGACCCAGTACTTC
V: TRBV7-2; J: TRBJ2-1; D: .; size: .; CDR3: CASTPFRDTYNEQFF; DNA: TGTGCCAGCACCCCTTTCCGGGACACCTACAATGAGCAGTTCTTC
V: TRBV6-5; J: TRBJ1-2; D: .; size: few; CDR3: CASSPIGEDYGYTF; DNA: TGTGCCAGCAGCCCGATCGGTGAGGACTATGGCTACACCTTC
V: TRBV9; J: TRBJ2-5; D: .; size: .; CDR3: CASSPSSEETQYF; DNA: TGTGCCAGCAGCCCCTCCAGCGAAGAGACCCAGTACTTC
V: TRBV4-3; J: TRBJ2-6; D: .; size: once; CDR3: CASSQDGGRISGANVLTF; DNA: TGCGCCAGCAGCCAAGACGGGGGACGGATCTCTGGGGCCAACGTCCTGACTTTC
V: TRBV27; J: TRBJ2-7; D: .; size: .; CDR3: CASSLGGPAYEQYF; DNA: TGTGCCAGCAGTTTGGGGGGGCCGGCTTACGAGCAGTACTTC
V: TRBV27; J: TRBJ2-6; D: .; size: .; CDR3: CASSSRSGRGSGANVLTF; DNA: TGTGCCAGCAGTTCCAGATCAGGTCGTGGCTCTGGGGCCAACGTCCTGACTTTC
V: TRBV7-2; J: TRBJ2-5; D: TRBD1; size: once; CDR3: CASSWPGQRETQYF; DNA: TGTGCCAGCAGCTGGCCGGGACAGAGAGAGACCCAGTACTTC
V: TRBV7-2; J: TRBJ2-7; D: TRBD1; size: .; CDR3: CASSLAAGQGYEQYF; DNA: TGTGCCAGCAGCTTAGCTGCGGGACAGGGCTACGAGCAGTACTTC
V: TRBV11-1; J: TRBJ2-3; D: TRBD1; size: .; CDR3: CASSFGQGGTDTQYF; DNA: TGTGCCAGCAGCTTCGGACAGGGAGGCACAGATACGCAGTATTTT
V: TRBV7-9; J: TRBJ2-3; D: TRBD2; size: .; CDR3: CASSRLAGVADTQYF; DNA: TGTGCCAGCAGCCGACTAGCGGGAGTGGCAGATACGCAGTATTTT
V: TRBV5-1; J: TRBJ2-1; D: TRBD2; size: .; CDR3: CASSRTSGNEQFF; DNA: TGCGCCAGCAGCCGGACTAGCGGAAATGAGCAGTTCTTC
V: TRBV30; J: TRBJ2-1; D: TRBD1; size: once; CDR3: CAWSSTGYSYNEQFF; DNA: TGTGCCTGGAGTTCGACAGGGTACTCCTACAATGAGCAGTTCTTC
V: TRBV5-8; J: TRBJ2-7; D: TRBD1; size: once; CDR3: CASPRDRNPYEQYF; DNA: TGTGCCAGCCCCCGGGACAGGAACCCGTACGAGCAGTACTTC
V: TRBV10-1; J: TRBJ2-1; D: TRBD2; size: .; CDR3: CASSGPGTSVEQFF; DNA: TGCGCCAGCAGTGGCCCTGGGACTAGCGTTGAGCAGTTCTTC
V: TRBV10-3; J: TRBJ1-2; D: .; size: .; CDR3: CAIRSTAEGFVYTF; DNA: TGTGCCATCAGATCGACGGCGGAGGGATTTGTCTACACCTTC
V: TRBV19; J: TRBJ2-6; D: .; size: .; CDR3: CASSRGQILSTSSGANVLTF; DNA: TGTGCCAGTAGTAGGGGACAAATCCTCTCAACTAGCTCTGGGGCCAACGTCCTGACTTTC
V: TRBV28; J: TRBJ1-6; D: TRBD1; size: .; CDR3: CASSYQGAMSSPLHF; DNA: TGTGCCAGCAGTTACCAGGGGGCTATGAGTTCACCCCTCCACTTT
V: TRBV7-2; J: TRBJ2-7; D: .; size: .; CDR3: CASSLSWAGYEQYF; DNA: TGTGCCAGCAGCTTAAGTTGGGCAGGCTACGAGCAGTACTTC